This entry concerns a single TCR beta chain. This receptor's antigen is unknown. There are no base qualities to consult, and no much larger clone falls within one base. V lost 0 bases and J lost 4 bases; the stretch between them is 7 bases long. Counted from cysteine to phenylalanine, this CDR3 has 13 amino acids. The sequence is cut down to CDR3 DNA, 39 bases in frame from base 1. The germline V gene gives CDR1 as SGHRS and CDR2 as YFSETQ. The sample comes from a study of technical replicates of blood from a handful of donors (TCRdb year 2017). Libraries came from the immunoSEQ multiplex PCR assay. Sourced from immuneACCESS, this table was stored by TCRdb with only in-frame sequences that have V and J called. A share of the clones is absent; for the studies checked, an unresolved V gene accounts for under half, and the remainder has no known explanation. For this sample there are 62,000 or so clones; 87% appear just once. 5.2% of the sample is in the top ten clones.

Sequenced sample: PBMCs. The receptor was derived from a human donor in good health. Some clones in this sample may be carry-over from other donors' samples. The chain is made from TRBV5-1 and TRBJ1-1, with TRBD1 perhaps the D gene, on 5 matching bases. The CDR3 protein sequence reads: CASSLAGPTEAFF. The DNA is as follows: TGCGCCAGCAGCTTGGCAGGGCCCACTGAAGCTTTCTTT.